These T cell receptor beta chains were read from a single sample in a study of CD4 T cells in relation to SARS-CoV-2 and coronaviruses. Their antigen targets remain unknown. Assay: immunoSEQ multiplex PCR; the TCRdb copy retains only in-frame clones and omits some. The sample has about 21,000 clones, approximately 70% seen once. The sample comprised CD4+ T cells from PBMCs, cultured in vitro. Every receptor here comes from a human donor in good health. Each CDR3 is given with its conserved first and last residue. A D gene is named only where the DNA matches it firmly. Some rows have no size entry. The others give once, few or many, or a class for an expanded clone.

D,size,V,J,CDR3,DNA
TRBD1,-,TRBV12-5,TRBJ1-1,CASGFDRGEAFF,TGTGCTAGTGGTTTTGACAGGGGAGAAGCTTTCTTT
TRBD2,-,TRBV4-1,TRBJ2-2,CASSQEIAGGRTGELFF,TGCGCCAGCAGCCAAGAGATAGCGGGAGGAAGGACCGGGGAGCTGTTTTTT
TRBD1,-,TRBV2,TRBJ1-6,CASRTGGGSTPLHF,TGTGCCAGCAGGACAGGGGGGGGGTCCACACCCCTCCACTTT
-,-,TRBV30,TRBJ2-7,CAWSVPRKGHEQYF,TGTGCCTGGAGTGTACCCCGGAAGGGCCACGAGCAGTACTTC
-,-,TRBV12-3/TRBV12-4,TRBJ1-1,CASSLEVNTEAFF,TGTGCCAGCAGTTTGGAAGTTAACACTGAAGCTTTCTTT
-,-,TRBV6-6,TRBJ1-1,CASSYAGTGTEAFF,TGTGCCAGCAGTTATGCGGGGACCGGCACTGAAGCTTTCTTT
-,-,TRBV14,TRBJ1-1,CASSLQGSTEAFF,TGTGCCAGCAGCCTACAAGGATCGACTGAAGCTTTCTTT
-,-,TRBV19,TRBJ2-5,CASSIQGWEETQYF,TGTGCCAGTAGTATCCAGGGTTGGGAAGAGACCCAGTACTTC
TRBD2,-,TRBV5-1,TRBJ2-1,CASSSSSGGYNEQFF,TGCGCCAGCAGCTCGTCTAGCGGGGGCTACAATGAGCAGTTCTTC
-,-,TRBV30,TRBJ2-5,CAWSPLQETQYF,TGTGCCTGGAGTCCCCTCCAAGAGACCCAGTACTTC
TRBD1,-,TRBV7-9,TRBJ2-6,CASSLRGQGTPGANVLTF,TGTGCCAGCAGCTTAAGGGGACAGGGGACTCCTGGGGCCAACGTCCTGACTTTC
-,-,TRBV11-2,TRBJ2-3,CASSFLQDTQYF,TGTGCCAGCAGCTTTCTACAAGATACGCAGTATTTT
TRBD1,-,TRBV6-5,TRBJ1-6,CASSYSSGTGLDALHF,TGTGCCAGCAGTTACTCGTCCGGGACAGGGTTAGATGCCCTCCACTTT
TRBD2,-,TRBV7-2,TRBJ2-3,CASSLGLAGMADTQYF,TGTGCCAGCAGCTTAGGATTAGCGGGTATGGCAGATACGCAGTATTTT
TRBD1,-,TRBV27,TRBJ2-7,CASSWDRGPYEQYF,TGTGCCAGCAGTTGGGACAGGGGGCCCTACGAGCAGTACTTC
-,once,TRBV18,TRBJ2-1,CASSPPLLGHTLYEQFF,TGTGCCAGCTCACCACCTTTGTTGGGACACACTCTCTATGAGCAGTTCTTC
-,-,TRBV5-8,TRBJ1-5,CASSLTPLDLLYSNQPQHF,TGTGCCAGCAGCTTAACTCCACTGGACCTACTCTATAGCAATCAGCCCCAGCATTTT
TRBD1,-,TRBV11-2,TRBJ1-1,CASSGGQSRAEAFF,TGTGCCAGCAGCGGGGGACAGTCCAGGGCTGAAGCTTTCTTT
-,-,TRBV28,TRBJ2-1,CASRTDTAYNEQFF,TGTGCCAGCAGAACCGACACCGCCTACAATGAGCAGTTCTTC
-,once,TRBV30,TRBJ1-6,CASKEWGAGNSPLHF,TGTGCCTCCAAGGAGTGGGGGGCAGGTAATTCACCCCTCCACTTT
-,-,TRBV7-2,TRBJ2-3,CASSFSASRGDTQYF,TGTGCCAGCAGCTTTTCTGCGTCCCGGGGAGATACGCAGTATTTT
-,-,TRBV5-6,TRBJ1-2,CASSLPNYGYTF,TGTGCCAGCAGCTTGCCGAACTATGGCTACACCTTC
TRBD2,-,TRBV7-2,TRBJ2-1,CASSPTSGAYNEQFF,TGTGCCAGCAGCCCGACTAGCGGGGCATACAATGAGCAGTTCTTC
-,-,TRBV12-3/TRBV12-4,TRBJ2-2,CASSFHGAGELFF,TGTGCCAGCAGTTTTCACGGGGCGGGGGAGCTGTTTTTT
-,-,TRBV5-1,TRBJ2-5,CASRAQETQYF,TGCGCCAGCAGAGCCCAAGAGACCCAGTACTTC
-,-,TRBV2,TRBJ2-3,CASSVETDTQYF,TGTGCCAGCAGTGTAGAAACAGATACGCAGTATTTT
-,-,TRBV9,TRBJ2-5,CASSGDLQETQYF,TGTGCCAGCAGCGGGGACCTACAAGAGACCCAGTACTTC
-,once,TRBV4-3,TRBJ2-3,CASSQELGGGGTDTQYF,TGCGCCAGCAGCCAAGAACTAGGAGGGGGCGGGACAGATACGCAGTATTTT
-,-,TRBV6-6,TRBJ1-3,CASSYSSSGGNTIYF,TGTGCCAGCAGTTACTCATCGTCAGGGGGAAACACCATATATTTT
-,-,TRBV11-3,TRBJ2-7,CASSQEAGSNEQYF,TGTGCCAGCAGCCAAGAGGCAGGGTCCAACGAGCAGTACTTC
-,-,TRBV11-2,TRBJ1-3,CASSLLAGRSSSGNTIYF,TGTGCCAGCAGCTTGCTAGCCGGCAGGTCCTCCTCTGGAAACACCATATATTTT
-,-,TRBV15,TRBJ1-2,CATSTMSWGDYGYTF,TGTGCCACCAGCACGATGTCCTGGGGGGACTATGGCTACACCTTC